Here is one T cell receptor (beta chain) with its context. The sample holds a few counts of this clonotype. Its antigen remains undetermined. No base qualities exist here, and no much larger clone lies one base off it. These data are taken from a study of T-cell reconstitution after alpha-beta-depleted transplantation in children (dated by TCRdb to the mid-2010s). General notes on the study: Using TCR repertoire profiling, the study followed T-cell immune reconstitution in a quantitative way in children after TCRalphabeta/CD19-depleted allogeneic hematopoietic cell transplantation.

Libraries came from PCR. This sample was sequenced with an Illumina HiSeq 2500. TCR libraries were prepared with molecular barcoding, using unique molecular identifiers to normalize TCRbeta repertoire quantification. TCRdb applied fastp at Q25 and MiXCR to the public reads, then kept only in-frame beta chains. Rows with a matching CDR3 protein are joined into one entry that keeps the most common DNA and genes. In this sample the table shows about 640,000 distinct CDR3 sequences, approximately 15% of which occur a single time. Jointly, the top ten make up 0.85% to 1.3% of the sample. This TCR came from a human donor who donated a stem cell graft to a child with acute myeloid leukemia. The sequences come from PBMCs from the stem cell graft donor, collected from the stem cell graft.

The nucleotide sequence reads as follows: TGTGCCAGCAGTCGGATAAGAGGCAATCAGCCCCAGCATTTT. Its product reads: CASSRIRGNQPQHF. The sequence joins TRBV6-1 to TRBJ1-5, with the D segment identity uncertain. The CDR3 has 14 amino acids, counting the end cysteine and phenylalanine. CDR3 DNA is the only sequence kept; it has 42 bases, read in frame from the first base. Trimming removed 5 bases from V and 2 bases from J, leaving 10 bases between the germline ends. According to the germline V gene, CDR1 reads MNHNS and CDR2 reads SASEGT.